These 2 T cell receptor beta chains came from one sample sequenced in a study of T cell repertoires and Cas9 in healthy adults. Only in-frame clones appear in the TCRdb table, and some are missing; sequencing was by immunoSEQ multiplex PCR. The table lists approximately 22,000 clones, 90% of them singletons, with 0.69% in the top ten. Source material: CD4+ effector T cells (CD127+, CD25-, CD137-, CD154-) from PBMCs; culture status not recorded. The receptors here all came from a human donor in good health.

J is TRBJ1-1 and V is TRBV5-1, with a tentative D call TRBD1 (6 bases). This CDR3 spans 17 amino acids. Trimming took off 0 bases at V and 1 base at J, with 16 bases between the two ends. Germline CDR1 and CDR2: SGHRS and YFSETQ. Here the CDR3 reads CASSLGPDRRQNTEAFF. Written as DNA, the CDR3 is TGCGCCAGCAGCTTGGGACCTGACAGGCGCCAGAACACTGAAGCTTTCTTT.

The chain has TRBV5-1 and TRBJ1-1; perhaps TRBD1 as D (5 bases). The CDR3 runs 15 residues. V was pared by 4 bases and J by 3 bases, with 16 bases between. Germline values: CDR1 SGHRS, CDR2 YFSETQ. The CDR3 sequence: CASSELGGGYTEAFF. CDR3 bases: TGCGCCAGCAGCGAACTCGGGGGAGGGTACACTGAAGCTTTCTTT.